The 20 T cell receptor beta chains reported below all come from one sample, sequenced in a study of cytomegalovirus exposure and HLA in healthy donors. 13 Jbeta primers and 60 Vbeta primers were used for the PCR. The data were produced by immunoSEQ multiplex PCR, yet TCRdb's version contains in-frame clones alone and is incomplete. Found here are 130,000 to 150,000 clones, about 83% of them singletons; the top ten hold approximately 13%. Sequencing was carried out using PBMCs. The receptor source for this set is a man in his forties in good health and CMV-seropositive.

This chain uses TRBV4-3 with TRBJ2-5, with 8 positions matching TRBD1. The CDR3 consists of 13 residues. Germline values: CDR1 LGHNA, CDR2 YSLEER. Losses at the gene ends were 6 bases for V and 2 bases for J; bases not matched to a gene: 2. Written as DNA, the CDR3 is TGCGCCAGCAGTTACAGGGGGCAAGAGACCCAGTACTTC. Its protein product is CASSYRGQETQYF.

Remarks on this clone: Additional DNA sequences in this sample encode the identical CDR3. The rearrangement links TRBV10-1 to TRBJ2-2, with no clear D. Germline CDR1 reads WNHNN; CDR2 reads SYGVQD (reference sequence). The CDR3 runs to 14 residues. Trimming cost V 2 bases and J 6 bases, with 10 bases left between them. The CDR3 is CASSEGRWAGELFF. The CDR3 DNA sequence: TGCGCCAGCAGTGAGGGCAGGTGGGCCGGGGAGCTGTTTTTT.

The chain links TRBV28 to TRBJ2-3; 9 nucleotides align to TRBD2. CDR3 size: 19 residues. The V segment lost 6 bases and the J segment 0 bases; nucleotides outside the gene matches: 16. Germline CDR1 and CDR2: MDHEN and SYDVKM. The CDR3 bases are TGTGCCAGCAGCCTAACCGGGACTAGCTTAATATGGAGCACAGATACGCAGTATTTT. Translating it yields CASSLTGTSLIWSTDTQYF.

V usage is TRBV19 and J usage is TRBJ1-3, with a tentative D call TRBD1 (6 bases). This CDR3 has 17 residues. Germline loops: CDR1 LNHDA, CDR2 SQIVND (reference sequence). Deletions cut 3 bases from V and 0 bases from J, with 15 bases between. CDR3 protein: CASSILLGRGSGNTIYF. CDR3 coding DNA: TGTGCCAGTAGTATTCTCCTAGGCAGGGGCTCTGGAAACACCATATATTTT. The full variable domain, its missing parts supplied by reference TRBV19 and TRBJ1-3, is DGGITQSPKYLFRKEGQNVTLSCEQNLNHDAMYWYRQDPGQGLRLIYYSQIVNDFQKGDIAEGYSVSREKKESFPLTVTSAQKNPTAFYLCASSILLGRGSGNTIYFGEGSWLTVV.

The chain has TRBV5-1 and TRBJ2-1; D is unclear. The V end was cut by 5 bases, the J end by 4 bases, with 4 bases between. The CDR3 is 11 residues long. In germline, CDR1 is SGHRS, CDR2 YFSETQ. CDR3 in amino acids: CASRRYNEQFF. The CDR3 nucleotides are TGCGCCAGCAGGAGGTACAATGAGCAGTTCTTC.

The chain links TRBV7-2 to TRBJ2-1; 9 nucleotides match TRBD1. The CDR3 length is 14 residues. In germline, CDR1 is SGHTA, CDR2 FQGNSA. The junction had 5 bases not matched to a gene; V was cut back by 7 bases and J by 4 bases. The CDR3 sequence: CASTNRGQYNEQFF. The CDR3 DNA follows: TGTGCCAGCACCAACAGGGGGCAGTACAATGAGCAGTTCTTC.

This clone was found a few times. The V call is TRBV7-7, the J call TRBJ2-1, with D possibly TRBD2 on 6 matching bases. The germline V and J ends were trimmed by 8 bases and 4 bases, with 12 bases remaining between them. Germline CDR1 is SSHAT and CDR2 is FNYEAQ (reference sequence). CDR3 length: 13 residues. CDR3 DNA sequence: TGTGCCAGCTGTAGCGGCCCGTACAATGAGCAGTTCTTC. Amino acids: CASCSGPYNEQFF.

Only a few counts were recorded for this clone. V and J are TRBV5-1 and TRBJ2-1, with 10 bases lining up with TRBD2. Germline V lookup: CDR1 SGHRS, CDR2 YFSETQ. The CDR3 extends over 14 amino acids. V was clipped by 2 bases and J by 8 bases; unmatched bases: 4. CDR3 sequence (DNA): TGCGCCAGCAGCTTAGTAGCGGGAGGTGATGAGCAGTTCTTC. Its protein product is CASSLVAGGDEQFF.

DNA of the CDR3: TGTGCCAGCAGCGCTATAAGCGGGAGCGGCGCCTACGAGCAGTACTTC. Translated, it gives CASSAISGSGAYEQYF. The rearrangement joins TRBV11-2 to TRBJ2-5; 8 bases align to TRBD2. The DNA end is more similar to TRBJ2-7, so the J call may be wrong. The germline V gene has CDR1 SGHAT and CDR2 FQNNGV. The CDR3 covers 16 residues.

This CDR3 is CASSVGTSTDTQYF. The CDR3 nucleotides are TGTGCCAGCAGCGTCGGGACTAGCACAGATACGCAGTATTTT. This rearrangement joins TRBV9 to TRBJ2-3; D is perhaps TRBD2 (6 bases). The CDR3 is made up of 14 amino acids. Deletions cut 2 bases from V and 0 bases from J, with 7 bases between. Germline CDR1 SGDLS, CDR2 YYNGEE.

The genes are TRBV2 and TRBJ2-5; D unclear. CDR3 length: 16 residues. CDR1 is SNHLY and CDR2 is FYNNEI in the germline V gene. The ends were cut back, 2 bases at V and 2 bases at J, with 15 bases in the middle. CDR3: CASSEIAIYSQETQYF. CDR3 DNA sequence: TGTGCCAGCAGTGAAATAGCAATATACTCGCAAGAGACCCAGTACTTC.

Only one count was recorded for this clone. The rearrangement joins TRBV25-1 to TRBJ2-2, with TRBD1 matching 8 bases. The CDR3 runs to 16 residues. CDR1 is MGHDK, CDR2 SYGVNS, per germline. V lost 9 bases, J lost 5 bases, and 14 bases stayed unmatched. The CDR3 sequence: CAREPKWTGRTGELFF. CDR3 DNA sequence: TGTGCCAGGGAACCAAAGTGGACAGGGAGGACCGGGGAGCTGTTTTTT.

This rearrangement joins TRBV5-6 to TRBJ2-2; the match to TRBD1 covers 8 bases. Germline lookup yields CDR1 SGHDT and CDR2 YYEEEE. The CDR3 extends over 16 amino acids. V trimming: 2 bases; J trimming: 6 bases; junction bases outside the gene matches: 9. CDR3 protein: CASSFLQGASSGELFF. CDR3 sequence (DNA): TGTGCCAGCAGCTTTTTGCAGGGGGCGTCGTCCGGGGAGCTGTTTTTT.

V is TRBV19 and J is TRBJ2-2; D is perhaps TRBD1 (6 bases). The V and J ends lost 7 bases and 5 bases respectively, with 11 bases between them. Germline assignment: CDR1 LNHDA and CDR2 SQIVND (reference sequence). CDR3 length equals 13 residues. The CDR3 reads CASKKTGTGELFF. The CDR3 DNA follows: TGTGCCAGTAAGAAAACAGGGACCGGGGAGCTGTTTTTT.

A few counts support this clone. The chain joins TRBV18 to TRBJ2-7; D perhaps matches TRBD1 (5 bases). This CDR3 region has 14 residues. The V end lost 1 base, the J end lost 3 bases, and 10 bases lay between the germline ends. Germline V gene data show CDR1 as KGHSH and CDR2 as LQKENI. CDR3 amino acids: CASSPLGQDYEQYF. The CDR3 DNA follows: TGTGCCAGCTCACCACTGGGGCAGGACTACGAGCAGTACTTC.

Here the CDR3 DNA reads TGCGCCAGCAGCTTGAACATTGGAAACACCATATATTTT. Encoded protein: CASSLNIGNTIYF. The genes are TRBV5-1 and TRBJ1-3; D remains unclear. V lost 1 base and J lost 3, with 5 bases in between. Germline-derived CDR1 and CDR2 are SGHRS and YFSETQ. This CDR3 is 13 amino acids long.

The rearrangement uses TRBV5-1 and TRBJ1-2, with D tentatively TRBD1 (5 bases). The CDR3 consists of 14 residues. CDR1 SGHRS and CDR2 YFSETQ come from the germline V gene. The ends were cut back, 5 bases at V and 4 bases at J, with 15 bases in the middle. The CDR3 reads CASRPDTSAYGYTF. CDR3 nucleotides: TGCGCCAGCAGACCGGACACGTCCGCCTATGGCTACACCTTC.

The rearrangement links TRBV28 to TRBJ2-3; 8 bases match TRBD1. Trimming cost V 6 bases and J 2 bases; bases outside gene matches: 4. Per the germline V gene, CDR1 is MDHEN and CDR2 is SYDVKM. The CDR3 runs 14 residues. The CDR3 DNA is TGTGCCAGCAGACAGGGGGGCATCACAGATACGCAGTATTTT. Protein: CASRQGGITDTQYF.

A word on this clone: A junction boundary mismatches the germline segment, possibly from a read error. J is TRBJ2-1 and V is TRBV6-5, with 8 bases aligning to TRBD2. The CDR3 totals 13 residues. Germline V gene data show CDR1 as MNHEY and CDR2 as SVGAGI. The CDR3 loop reads CVSTRAGGDEQFF. The CDR3 DNA reads as TGTGTCAGCACTCGGGCGGGAGGAGATGAGCAGTTCTTC.

V gene TRBV5-1 combines with J gene TRBJ2-7, with TRBD2 matching over 8 bases. Per germline, CDR1 SGHRS and CDR2 YFSETQ. The junction had 4 bases not matched to a gene; V was cut back by 2 bases and J by 3 bases. This CDR3 comprises 14 residues. The CDR3 region is CASSFSTSGYEQYF. The CDR3 DNA sequence: TGCGCCAGCAGCTTTAGCACTAGCGGCTACGAGCAGTACTTC. The complete variable domain, with remaining parts taken from reference TRBV5-1 and TRBJ2-7, reads KAGVTQTPRYLIKTRGQQVTLSCSPISGHRSVSWYQQTPGQGLQFLFEYFSETQRNKGNFPGRFSGRQFSNSRSEMNVSTLELGDSALYLCASSFSTSGYEQYFGPGTRLTVT.